The 30 T cell receptor beta chains reported below all come from one sample, sequenced in a study of PD-1 blockade in classical Hodgkin lymphoma. TCRdb keeps only in-frame clones here, not all; method: immunoSEQ multiplex PCR. In the table there are 70,000 to 80,000 clones, about 93% of which are singletons. Patients all relapsed after autologous stem cell transplantation, and there was variation in brentuximab vedotin exposure. Sequencing was performed on peripheral blood mononuclear cells (PBMCs), taken at baseline. The receptors were sampled from a human donor with classical Hodgkin lymphoma.

The chain carries TRBV25-1 and TRBJ2-7; D not certain. Trimming stripped 7 bases from V and 4 bases from J, with 20 bases between. The CDR3 covers 15 residues. CDR1 and CDR2 from the germline V gene are MGHDK and SYGVNS. For the CDR3, the DNA is TGTGCCAGCACCACCCCCCGGCACGGTAAATACGAGCAGTACTTC. Translation gives CASTTPRHGKYEQYF.

The chain couples TRBV4-1 to TRBJ2-7; perhaps TRBD2 as D (6 bases). CDR3 length: 15 amino acids. The V end lost 3 bases, the J end lost 1 base, and 13 bases lay between the germline ends. Germline V CDR1 and CDR2: MGHRA, YSYEKL. In DNA form, the CDR3 reads TGCGCCAGCAGCCACCCGCTAGCGTCATCCTACGAGCAGTACTTC. This codes for CASSHPLASSYEQYF.

The rearrangement joins TRBV9 to TRBJ2-1; 8 nucleotides align to TRBD2. Looked up from germline, CDR1 is SGDLS and CDR2 is YYNGEE. V dropped 4 bases and J dropped 1; count of bases not matched to a gene: 4. This CDR3 is built from 15 residues. The CDR3 sequence: CASSFSSGSYNEQFF. The DNA for the CDR3 is TGTGCCAGCAGCTTTTCTAGCGGGTCCTACAATGAGCAGTTCTTC.

The rearrangement joins TRBV29-1 to TRBJ2-5; 8 positions match TRBD2. Germline CDR1 is SQVTM and CDR2 is ANQGSEA. The CDR3 has 14 residues. V shed 4 bases and J 4 bases; nucleotides not matched to a gene: 8. The DNA of the CDR3 is TGCAGCGTTGCTGGGACTAGTCCAGGAGAGACCCAGTACTTC. It specifies CSVAGTSPGETQYF.

This clone was observed a single time. In DNA, the CDR3 is TGTGCCAGCCTCTCGCAGGAAACCCAGTACTTC. Amino acid sequence: CASLSQETQYF. The gene calls are TRBV2 and TRBJ2-5; D is unclear. The germline V gene encodes CDR1 SNHLY and CDR2 FYNNEI. The CDR3 runs to 11 residues. Between the trimmed V and J ends, which lost 8 bases and 8 bases, there was a span of 12 bases.

V and J are TRBV7-3 and TRBJ1-1; D is unresolved. Germline V gene data show CDR1 as SGHTA and CDR2 as FQGTGA. CDR3 length: 13 amino acids. V was shortened by 4 bases and J by 3 bases, with 9 bases between the two germline ends. CDR3 in amino acids: CASSSGGDTEAFF. CDR3 coding DNA: TGTGCCAGCAGCTCGGGTGGGGACACTGAAGCTTTCTTT.

The chain is built from TRBV6-5 and TRBJ2-1, with 14 positions matching TRBD2. From germline, CDR1 is MNHEY and CDR2 SVGAGI. This CDR3 spans 16 amino acids. V shed 3 bases and J 8 bases; nucleotides not matched to a gene: 6. The CDR3 bases are TGTGCCAGCAGTTATGTGGGACTAGCGGGAGTCGATGAGCAGTTCTTC. Translated: CASSYVGLAGVDEQFF.

This sequence joins TRBV5-1 and TRBJ1-2; possible D gene TRBD1, 6 bases. Germline CDR1 and CDR2: SGHRS and YFSETQ. V lost 1 base and J 4 bases, leaving 14 bases between the germline ends. The CDR3 sequence is 15 residues long. The CDR3 DNA reads TGCGCCAGCAGCTTGACGGATGGGGGCCCCTATGGCTACACCTTC. Protein sequence: CASSLTDGGPYGYTF.

The CDR3 here is CASRGSPTSGSYDEQYF. The CDR3 DNA reads as TGTGCCAGCAGGGGGAGCCCGACTAGCGGGAGTTATGACGAGCAGTACTTC. The gene calls are TRBV2 and TRBJ2-7; 12 nucleotides align to TRBD2. The germline V gene encodes CDR1 SNHLY and CDR2 FYNNEI. V lost 6 bases and J lost 5; bases outside the gene matches: 14. CDR3 length equals 17 residues.

J is TRBJ2-7 and V is TRBV28; a possible D gene is TRBD2 (5 bases). The V end was cut by 8 bases, the J end by 6 bases, with 17 bases between. The CDR3 contains 13 residues. Germline V gene sequence: CDR1 MDHEN, CDR2 SYDVKM. CDR3 nucleotides: TGTGCCAGCGATCCCGCGGGCAGTACCGAGCAGTACTTC. Translated: CASDPAGSTEQYF.

This chain joins TRBV30 and TRBJ1-1; no clear D gene. The CDR3 loop spans 13 amino acids. Per the germline V gene, CDR1 is GTSNPN and CDR2 is SVGIG (reference sequence). V lost 0 bases and J lost 0, with 5 bases in between. CDR3 amino acids: CAWSVTLNTEAFF. DNA of the CDR3: TGTGCCTGGAGTGTAACATTGAACACTGAAGCTTTCTTT.

The chain uses TRBV12-5 and TRBJ2-1, with no clear D. This CDR3 is built from 13 residues. V dropped 5 bases and J dropped 4 bases, with 9 bases sitting between them. Germline CDR1 is LGHNT and CDR2 is FRNRAP. CDR3 region: CASGVDLYNEQFF. DNA for the CDR3: TGTGCTAGTGGTGTAGACCTTTACAATGAGCAGTTCTTC.

This clone has a handful of counts. The chain recombines TRBV19 with TRBJ2-1, with D maybe TRBD2 (6 bases). Germline CDR1 is LNHDA and CDR2 is SQIVND (reference sequence). Deletions cut 8 bases from V and 2 bases from J, with 10 bases between. The CDR3 is made up of 13 amino acids. DNA of the CDR3: TGTGCCAGTGGGGCTAGCGCCTACAATGAGCAGTTCTTC. It codes for CASGASAYNEQFF.

CDR3 bases: TGTGCCAGCAGTTTTGGGGCAACTAATGAAAAACTGTTTTTT. Its translation: CASSFGATNEKLFF. The rearrangement links TRBV28 to TRBJ1-4, with unresolved D. Germline values: CDR1 MDHEN, CDR2 SYDVKM. V gave up 3 bases and J gave up 0 bases, with 5 bases separating them. The CDR3 length is 14 residues.

The chain recombines TRBV2 with TRBJ2-3, with unresolved D. Trimming pared 3 bases from V and 2 bases from J, leaving 15 bases between. In germline, CDR1 is SNHLY, CDR2 FYNNEI. This CDR3 spans 16 amino acids. In DNA, the CDR3 is TGTGCCAGCAGTGAGGGTGGAACCCCTTCCACAGATACGCAGTATTTT. This sequence encodes CASSEGGTPSTDTQYF.

This chain connects TRBV27 to TRBJ2-7; 7 bases map to TRBD2. This CDR3 spans 17 amino acids. From germline, CDR1 is MNHEY and CDR2 SMNVEV (reference sequence). The V and J ends lost 3 bases and 1 base, in that order; junction bases with no gene match: 12. The DNA for the CDR3 is TGTGCCAGCAGTTTCGTGACGGGGGGTCACCTTTCCTACGAGCAGTACTTC. Its protein product is CASSFVTGGHLSYEQYF.

J is TRBJ2-1 and V is TRBV29-1, with a tentative D call TRBD1 (5 bases). The CDR3 runs 15 residues. The V end lost 7 bases, the J end lost 5 bases, and 21 bases lay between the germline ends. Germline-derived CDR1 and CDR2 are SQVTM and ANQGSEA. CDR3: CSGWSGQGIHNEQFF. In DNA, the CDR3 is TGCAGCGGATGGAGTGGGCAGGGTATACACAATGAGCAGTTCTTC.

The chain is built from TRBV27 and TRBJ1-2, with a possible D match to TRBD1 (6 bases). From germline, CDR1 is MNHEY and CDR2 SMNVEV (reference sequence). With 6 bases removed from V and 3 bases from J, the gap between germline ends came to 17 bases. The CDR3 is 15 residues long. Here the CDR3 DNA reads TGTGCCAGCAGCTTTTTTACAGGGTCGGACTATGGCTACACCTTC. It encodes CASSFFTGSDYGYTF.

The genes are TRBV4-3 and TRBJ2-1, with TRBD1 identical over 7 bases. Trimming at V came to 4 bases and at J to 3 bases, leaving 12 bases not matched to a gene. CDR3 length: 17 amino acids. CDR1 is LGHNA and CDR2 is YSLEER in the germline V gene. The CDR3 DNA reads as TGCGCCAGCAGCCTAGGGCTCGACAGGGATATCTACAATGAGCAGTTCTTC. Amino acid sequence: CASSLGLDRDIYNEQFF.

The chain joins TRBV7-9 to TRBJ2-1, with 8 bases fitting TRBD2. CDR3 size: 16 residues. Trimming cost V 5 bases and J 7 bases; bases outside gene matches: 13. Germline loops: CDR1 SEHNR, CDR2 FQNEAQ (reference sequence). The CDR3 nucleotides are TGTGCCAGCAGCCCCCGCAGCGGGAGTTTCTGGAATGAGCAGTTCTTC. Amino acid sequence: CASSPRSGSFWNEQFF.

This rearrangement joins TRBV7-2 to TRBJ2-7; 7 bases are a match to TRBD2. The CDR3 contains 18 residues. The V segment lost 0 bases and the J segment 2 bases; nucleotides outside the gene matches: 13. Germline V gives CDR1 SGHTA, CDR2 FQGNSA. The CDR3 DNA sequence: TGTGCCAGCAGCTTAGCCGCCTCTCAGCGGGAACTCACCTACGAGCAGTACTTC. Its protein is CASSLAASQRELTYEQYF.

V usage is TRBV30 and J usage is TRBJ1-4; D gene ambiguous. The CDR3 has 11 residues. V lost 1 base and J lost 4, with 1 base in between. Germline V CDR1 and CDR2: GTSNPN, SVGIG (reference sequence). CDR3 loop: CAWSDNEKLFF. The CDR3 coding sequence is TGTGCCTGGAGTGATAATGAAAAACTGTTTTTT.

The J gene is TRBJ2-1, the V gene TRBV28; the D gene is possibly TRBD2 (5 bases). The V end was cut by 7 bases, the J end by 2 bases, with 12 bases between. The CDR3 is 14 amino acids. Germline V gene sequence: CDR1 MDHEN, CDR2 SYDVKM. This CDR3 reads CASNLRTAYNEQFF. CDR3 DNA: TGTGCCAGCAACCTACGGACTGCCTACAATGAGCAGTTCTTC.

The chain is built from TRBV28 and TRBJ2-1, with 10 bases lining up with TRBD2. V lost 5 bases to trimming and J lost 9 bases; unmatched junction nucleotides: 7. Germline CDR1 is MDHEN and CDR2 is SYDVKM. The CDR3 totals 14 residues. For the CDR3, the DNA is TGTGCCAGCAGTGTAGCGGGAGGCGTGGGTGAGCAGTTCTTC. Translated: CASSVAGGVGEQFF.

The chain employs TRBV19 and TRBJ2-1; the match to TRBD1 covers 7 bases. The CDR3 has 16 residues. With 3 bases clipped from V and 2 bases from J, the junction kept 7 bases outside the gene matches. Germline values: CDR1 LNHDA, CDR2 SQIVND (reference sequence). The CDR3 here is CASSIIWQGAYNEQFF. CDR3 nucleotide sequence: TGTGCCAGTAGTATTATATGGCAGGGGGCCTACAATGAGCAGTTCTTC.

This chain uses TRBV13 with TRBJ2-5; D gene unclear. The V gene lost 2 bases and the J gene lost 5 bases, with 12 bases spanning the gap. Germline assignment: CDR1 PRHDT and CDR2 FYEKMQ (reference sequence). The CDR3 has 14 amino acids. CDR3 protein: CASSLTRAGETQYF. CDR3 DNA: TGTGCCAGCAGCTTAACCCGGGCTGGGGAGACCCAGTACTTC.

This clone was detected once. The V call is TRBV19, the J call TRBJ1-5, with D perhaps matching TRBD1 (5 bases). The V and J ends lost 8 bases and 5 bases respectively, with 16 bases between them. The CDR3 is made up of 14 amino acids. Germline V gives CDR1 LNHDA, CDR2 SQIVND (reference sequence). The CDR3 sequence: CASGVGLGDQPQHF. The CDR3 nucleotides are TGTGCCAGTGGGGTCGGTCTAGGGGATCAGCCCCAGCATTTT.

J is TRBJ2-3 and V is TRBV27, with D possibly being TRBD2 (6 bases). The germline CDR1 and CDR2 sequences are MNHEY and SMNVEV (reference sequence). Trimming took off 3 bases at V and 2 bases at J, with 15 bases between the two ends. There are 16 residues in the CDR3. The CDR3 DNA reads TGTGCCAGCAGTTTGAATTTGGGGGACTTCACAGATACGCAGTATTTT. This sequence encodes CASSLNLGDFTDTQYF.

The CDR3 DNA sequence: TGTGCCAGCAGCCGACTAGCGGGGGCCCCGAGGGAGACCCAGTACTTC. Protein product: CASSRLAGAPRETQYF. The gene calls are TRBV7-8 and TRBJ2-5; the match to TRBD2 covers 12 bases. V gave up 5 bases and J gave up 5 bases; unmatched junction bases: 9. CDR3 length: 16 amino acids. Germline V CDR1 and CDR2: SGHVS, FQNEAQ.

This chain links TRBV5-1 with TRBJ1-6; D remains ambiguous. V lost 2 bases to trimming and J lost 5 bases, with 11 bases between them. The CDR3 length is 15 residues. The germline V gene has CDR1 SGHRS and CDR2 YFSETQ. CDR3 region: CASSFATPDNSPLHF. CDR3 bases: TGCGCCAGCAGCTTCGCGACTCCAGATAATTCACCCCTCCACTTT. The whole variable domain, filled in from reference TRBV5-1 and TRBJ1-6, reads KAGVTQTPRYLIKTRGQQVTLSCSPISGHRSVSWYQQTPGQGLQFLFEYFSETQRNKGNFPGRFSGRQFSNSRSEMNVSTLELGDSALYLCASSFATPDNSPLHFGNGTRLTVT.